The clone carrying this T cell receptor beta chain came up a few times. Its cognate antigen is unknown. The data stem from a study of T cells after yellow fever vaccination. General observations from the study: The secondary response showed a weaker magnitude and a faster peak, day 5 versus 15. Once the booster was given, most primary-vaccination clones reappeared, at just over 95% for CD4 and 88% for CD8. FACS-sorted repertoires could contain abundant clonotypes contaminating from the bulk population.

In making TCR cDNA, 5'RACE template switching added a universal primer site and UMIs to it. Using its own MiXCR run on the 5' RACE reads, TCRdb lists one record per CDR3 protein. The table records about 320,000 distinct CDR3 sequences, approximately 4% of them present only once. V was clipped by 6 bases and J by 3 bases, with 14 bases between them. The CDR3 loop spans 13 amino acids. In germline, CDR1 is DFQATT, CDR2 SNEGSKA (reference sequence). The TCR was taken from a man between 18 and 35 years old who received the YFV17D yellow fever vaccine. V gene TRBV20-1 combines with J gene TRBJ1-1; a possible D gene is TRBD1 (5 bases). Source: PBMCs, taken 15 days after the yellow fever booster vaccination. CDR3 sequence: CSAPLGGDTEAFF. The CDR3 region has the DNA TGCAGTGCCCCACTAGGAGGGGACACTGAAGCTTTCTTT.